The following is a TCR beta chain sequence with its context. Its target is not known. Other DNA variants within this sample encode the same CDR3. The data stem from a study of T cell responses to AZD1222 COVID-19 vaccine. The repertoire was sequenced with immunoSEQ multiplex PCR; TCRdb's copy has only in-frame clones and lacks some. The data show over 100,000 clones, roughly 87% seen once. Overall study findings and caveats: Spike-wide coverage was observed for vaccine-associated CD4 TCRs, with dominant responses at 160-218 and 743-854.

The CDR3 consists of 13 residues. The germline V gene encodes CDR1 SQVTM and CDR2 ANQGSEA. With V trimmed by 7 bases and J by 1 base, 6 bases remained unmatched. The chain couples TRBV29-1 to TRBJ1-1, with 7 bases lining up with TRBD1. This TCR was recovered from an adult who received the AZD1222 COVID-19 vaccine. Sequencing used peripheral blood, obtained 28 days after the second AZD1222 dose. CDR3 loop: CSARTGGNTEAFF. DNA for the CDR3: TGCAGCGCTAGGACAGGTGGGAACACTGAAGCTTTCTTT.